The clone carrying this TCR beta chain was picked up a small number of times. Its antigen remains unknown. Tumor samples were taken before definitive surgery or chemotherapy. TCRdb's copy holds only in-frame clones and misses some; the assay was immunoSEQ multiplex PCR. The sample lists roughly 6,000 clones; around 75% were seen once. The data were taken from a study of high-grade serous ovarian cancer treatment subgroups. Study-wide results and limits: Repertoire similarity ranged about 0.095 to 0.79 between tumors of one patient. Clonal relatedness tracked neoantigen level, and by trend copy number and mutation load.

Specimen: tumor tissue. The sequence came from a human donor with high-grade serous ovarian cancer.

The CDR3 nucleotides read TGTGCCAGCAGTCCAAACAGGGAATTTTATGGCTACACCTTC. Protein: CASSPNREFYGYTF. The chain recombines TRBV2 with TRBJ1-2; maybe TRBD1 (6 bases). V was trimmed by 5 bases and J by 5 bases, leaving 15 bases between them. Germline V gene sequence: CDR1 SNHLY, CDR2 FYNNEI. The CDR3 is 14 amino acids. Filled out from reference TRBV2 and TRBJ1-2, the complete variable domain reads EPEVTQTPSHQVTQMGQEVILRCVPISNHLYFYWYRQILGQKVEFLVSFYNNEISEKSEIFDDQFSVERPDGSNFTLKIRSTKLEDSAMYFCASSPNREFYGYTFGSGTRLTVV.